This TCR beta chain was profiled in a study of blood T cell repertoires in COVID-19. Overall study: PBMCs, B-cell-depleted T cells, or T cells provided the cDNA or gDNA that made up the material.

Original methodology: Scientists estimated how many nucleated cells there were by amplifying reference gene primers. Measured with immunoSEQ multiplex PCR; TCRdb has only the in-frame clones, and not every one. That table is the source of V, J and clone size, and D and trimming were worked out from the DNA. The sample includes 200,000 to 250,000 clones, 80% of them seen just once. Trimming removed 4 bases from V and 2 bases from J, with 15 bases in between. The CDR3 sequence is 16 residues long. Germline CDR1 is PRHDT and CDR2 is FYEKMQ (reference sequence). This receptor was taken from a woman aged 65 to 85 with acute or convalescent COVID-19. Sequenced material: peripheral blood. This rearrangement joins TRBV13 to TRBJ2-1, with a possible D match to TRBD1 (6 bases). Written as DNA, the CDR3 is TGTGCCAGCAGCTCCAGACAGGAAGGGACCTACAATGAGCAGTTCTTC. Translation: CASSSRQEGTYNEQFF.